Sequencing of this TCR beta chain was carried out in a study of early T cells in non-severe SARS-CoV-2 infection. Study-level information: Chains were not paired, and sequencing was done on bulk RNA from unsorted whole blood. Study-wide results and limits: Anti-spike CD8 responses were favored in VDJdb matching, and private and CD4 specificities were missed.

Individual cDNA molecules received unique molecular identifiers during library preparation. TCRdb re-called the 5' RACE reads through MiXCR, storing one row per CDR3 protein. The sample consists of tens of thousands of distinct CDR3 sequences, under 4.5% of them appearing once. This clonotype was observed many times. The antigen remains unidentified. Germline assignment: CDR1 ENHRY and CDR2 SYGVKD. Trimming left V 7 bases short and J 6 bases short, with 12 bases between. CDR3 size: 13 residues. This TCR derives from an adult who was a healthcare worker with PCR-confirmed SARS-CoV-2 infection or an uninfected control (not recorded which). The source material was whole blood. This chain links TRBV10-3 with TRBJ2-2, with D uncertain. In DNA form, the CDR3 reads TGTGCCATCAATCGAGACGGGTCCGGGGAGCTGTTTTTT. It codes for CAINRDGSGELFF.